This entry lists 8 T cell receptor beta chains sequenced from one sample in a study of T-cell reconstitution after alpha-beta-depleted transplantation in children. The TCRbeta library incorporated unique molecular identifiers. TCRdb analysed the PCR reads with MiXCR anew, one entry per CDR3 protein. Among 540,000 or so distinct CDR3 sequences listed, 23% were seen once. This sample comprised PBMCs, mostly from graft donor cells, obtained 360 days after TCRalphabeta/CD19-depleted stem cell transplant. Receptors were obtained from a boy younger than two who had a stem cell transplant for acute myeloid leukemia, so the T cells may come from the graft donor.

This clonotype appeared a few times. V gene TRBV7-3 combines with J gene TRBJ2-5; 10 nucleotides align to TRBD2. Unmatched junction bases numbered 6, after V lost 1 base and J lost 4 bases. Germline CDR1 reads SGHTA; CDR2 reads FQGTGA. The length of the CDR3 is 16 residues. The CDR3 is CASSLRERGGPETQYF. Here the CDR3 DNA reads TGTGCCAGCAGCTTAAGAGAGCGGGGGGGCCCAGAGACCCAGTACTTC.

V and J are TRBV3-1 and TRBJ2-1, with a weak D call TRBD1 (5 bases). From germline, CDR1 is LGHDT and CDR2 YNNKEL (reference sequence). This CDR3 contains 12 residues. V lost 1 base, J lost 8 bases, and 6 bases lay in between. CDR3 sequence: CASSQAGHEQFF. DNA of the CDR3: TGTGCCAGCAGCCAAGCAGGGCATGAGCAGTTCTTC.

The chain has TRBV5-1 and TRBJ2-5, with 7 bases lining up with TRBD1. V gave up 0 bases and J gave up 1 base; unmatched junction bases: 3. The CDR3 has 15 amino acids. Germline-derived CDR1 and CDR2 are SGHRS and YFSETQ. The DNA for the CDR3 is TGCGCCAGCAGCTTGGGGACAGGCCCCCAAGAGACCCAGTACTTC. This gives the protein CASSLGTGPQETQYF.

This clonotype was seen ten or more times. The chain carries TRBV18 and TRBJ2-5, with TRBD2 as a possible D gene (5 bases). The CDR3 consists of 14 residues. V lost 2 bases, J lost 2 bases, and 9 bases lay in between. Germline V lookup: CDR1 KGHSH, CDR2 LQKENI. The CDR3 sequence: CASSPVTGQETQYF. CDR3 DNA sequence: TGTGCCAGCTCACCAGTTACGGGGCAAGAGACCCAGTACTTC. Looking up the rest from reference TRBV18 and TRBJ2-5 gives the full variable domain: NAGVMQNPRHLVRRRGQEARLRCSPMKGHSHVYWYRQLPEEGLKFMVYLQKENIIDESGMPKERFSAEFPKEGPSILRIQQVVRGDSAAYFCASSPVTGQETQYFGPGTRLLVL.

V gene TRBV7-2 combines with J gene TRBJ2-7, with TRBD1 matching 7 bases. The CDR3 covers 14 residues. Trimming removed 8 bases from V and 3 bases from J; junction bases left unmatched: 10. CDR1 is SGHTA and CDR2 is FQGNSA in the germline V gene. The CDR3, as DNA: TGTGCCAGCGCCATCCCAGGGGGAATCTACGAGCAGTACTTC. Its translation is CASAIPGGIYEQYF.

As for this clonotype: An end of the junction does not agree with germline; a read error may underlie this. The chain is built from TRBV6-6 and TRBJ1-2, with D hard to call. Per the germline V gene, CDR1 is MNHNY and CDR2 is SVGAGI (reference sequence). This CDR3 is 13 amino acids long. The CDR3 spells CASGYLREYGYTF. DNA for the CDR3: TGTGCCAGCGGTTACTTAAGGGAATATGGCTACACCTTC.

The gene calls are TRBV4-3 and TRBJ2-3, with D maybe TRBD1 (5 bases). Germline lookup yields CDR1 LGHNA and CDR2 YSLEER. The CDR3 has 14 amino acids. V was shortened by 5 bases and J by 0 bases, with 9 bases between the two germline ends. CDR3 residues: CASSRGLSTDTQYF. The CDR3 DNA is TGCGCCAGCAGCAGGGGCCTTAGCACAGATACGCAGTATTTT.

The chain combines TRBV15 with TRBJ2-7; 7 bases are shared with TRBD1. This CDR3 comprises 13 residues. Germline V lookup: CDR1 LNHNV, CDR2 YYDKDF (reference sequence). With V trimmed by 8 bases and J by 3 bases, 7 bases remained unmatched. CDR3 region: CATAPGQYYEQYV. The CDR3 DNA sequence: TGTGCCACCGCCCCGGGACAGTACTACGAGCAGTACGTC.